This TCR beta chain was profiled in a study of response to subunit inactivated influenza vaccine. Concerning this clonotype: Its target is not known.

Findings of the study overall: Every seasonal influenza vaccination brings in few new T cells, the authors suggested.

TCRdb re-called the RT-PCR reads through MiXCR, storing one row per CDR3 protein. In the table there are around 530,000 distinct CDR3 sequences, 16% of which are singletons. V lost 0 bases to trimming and J lost 2 bases, with 11 bases between them. CDR1 DFQATT and CDR2 SNEGSKA come from the germline V gene (reference sequence). This CDR3 comprises 14 residues. The sequencing here drew on CD4+ T cells sorted from PBMCs, taken roughly 24 months after vaccination. This receptor was obtained from a man aged 45 to 75 who received an inactivated influenza vaccine. V and J are TRBV20-1 and TRBJ2-7; D unresolved. The chain's CDR3 is CSARDVSEPYEQYF. In DNA, the CDR3 is TGCAGTGCTAGAGATGTCTCGGAGCCCTACGAGCAGTACTTC.